This T cell receptor (beta chain) comes out of a study of blood T cell repertoires in COVID-19. Profiling relied on immunoSEQ multiplex PCR, and the TCRdb table lists in-frame clones only, not all of them. The table records under 300,000 clones, around 89% of them present only once. Participants spanned ages roughly 18 to 90 years and resided in about two dozen US areas. From germline, CDR1 is SQVTM and CDR2 ANQGSEA. V dropped 3 bases and J dropped 2; count of bases not matched to a gene: 4. The CDR3 consists of 14 residues. The source is a man aged 35 to 55 who had recovered from COVID-19. Input material: PBMCs or T cells enriched from blood (not recorded which). The chain employs TRBV29-1 and TRBJ1-2, with 9 bases aligning to TRBD1. For the CDR3, the DNA is TGCAGCGTTGACCCGGGACAGGGAAACTATGGCTACACCTTC. The encoded protein is CSVDPGQGNYGYTF.